A selection of T cell receptor beta chains follows, all from one sample in a study of neurological immune-mediated disorders. TCRdb re-analysed the 5' RACE reads in MiXCR, keeping a single row per CDR3 protein. This sample has 35,000 or so distinct CDR3 sequences, with about 3.2% found just once. The sequenced sample consisted of PBMCs. Source of these receptors: a woman aged 60-75 years with multiple sclerosis. The CDR3 runs from the conserved cysteine through the conserved F or W. Each record gives: clone size, D gene, V gene, J gene, CDR3 protein, CDR3 DNA. D genes are given only for firm matches. The size entry is marked missing in some rows and otherwise reads once, few, many or a size class.

abundance: many; d_gene: NA; v_gene: TRBV5-1; j_gene: TRBJ2-7; CDR3aa: CASSLAGASYEQYF; CDR3nt: TGCGCCAGCAGCTTGGCCGGGGCCTCCTACGAGCAGTACTTC
abundance: NA; d_gene: TRBD1; v_gene: TRBV28; j_gene: TRBJ1-2; CDR3aa: CASSFLGTATSF; CDR3nt: TGTGCCAGCAGTTTTCTTGGGACAGCGACGAGCTTC
abundance: many; d_gene: TRBD1; v_gene: TRBV20-1; j_gene: TRBJ2-7; CDR3aa: CSAKPGQGSSYEQYF; CDR3nt: TGCAGTGCTAAACCGGGACAGGGGAGCTCCTACGAGCAGTACTTC
abundance: many; d_gene: TRBD2; v_gene: TRBV9; j_gene: TRBJ2-3; CDR3aa: CASSVEVAGGADTQYF; CDR3nt: TGTGCCAGCAGCGTAGAGGTAGCGGGGGGTGCAGATACGCAGTATTTT
abundance: many; d_gene: NA; v_gene: TRBV20-1; j_gene: TRBJ2-1; CDR3aa: CSANLPGAYNEQFF; CDR3nt: TGCAGTGCTAATCTACCCGGGGCCTACAATGAGCAGTTCTTC
abundance: many; d_gene: TRBD2; v_gene: TRBV20-1; j_gene: TRBJ2-5; CDR3aa: CSARAWTSGGETQYF; CDR3nt: TGCAGTGCTAGAGCCTGGACTAGCGGGGGAGAGACCCAGTACTTC
abundance: many; d_gene: TRBD2; v_gene: TRBV12-3/TRBV12-4; j_gene: TRBJ2-5; CDR3aa: CASSLSGGVETQYF; CDR3nt: TGTGCCAGCAGTCTTAGCGGGGGGGTGGAGACCCAGTACTTC
abundance: many; d_gene: TRBD1; v_gene: TRBV28; j_gene: TRBJ2-7; CDR3aa: CASSLTGQGIPYEQYF; CDR3nt: TGTGCCAGCAGTTTAACCGGACAGGGCATCCCCTACGAGCAGTACTTC
abundance: many; d_gene: TRBD2; v_gene: TRBV7-9; j_gene: TRBJ2-1; CDR3aa: CASTIAGGIQNEQFF; CDR3nt: TGTGCCAGCACCATAGCGGGGGGAATACAGAATGAGCAGTTCTTC
abundance: many; d_gene: TRBD2; v_gene: TRBV20-1; j_gene: TRBJ2-1; CDR3aa: CSASPPPGLAGLLDEQFF; CDR3nt: TGCAGTGCTAGTCCCCCTCCGGGACTAGCGGGGTTACTGGATGAGCAGTTCTTC
abundance: many; d_gene: NA; v_gene: TRBV6-5; j_gene: TRBJ1-1; CDR3aa: CASSYSTRTEAFF; CDR3nt: TGTGCCAGCAGTTACTCGACACGCACTGAAGCTTTCTTT
abundance: many; d_gene: TRBD2; v_gene: TRBV29-1; j_gene: TRBJ2-3; CDR3aa: CSASPGGALDTQYF; CDR3nt: TGCAGCGCCTCTCCCGGGGGGGCCTTAGATACGCAGTATTTT
abundance: many; d_gene: TRBD2; v_gene: TRBV14; j_gene: TRBJ2-5; CDR3aa: CASSQDLLAGGAETQYF; CDR3nt: TGTGCCAGCAGCCAAGATCTACTAGCCGGGGGGGCAGAGACCCAGTACTTC
abundance: many; d_gene: TRBD1; v_gene: TRBV6-5; j_gene: TRBJ2-1; CDR3aa: CASSYRDSYNEQFF; CDR3nt: TGTGCCAGCAGTTACCGGGACAGCTACAATGAGCAGTTCTTC
abundance: many; d_gene: NA; v_gene: TRBV5-5; j_gene: TRBJ2-3; CDR3aa: CASSSPTDTQYF; CDR3nt: TGTGCCAGCAGCTCCCCCACAGATACGCAGTATTTT
abundance: few; d_gene: TRBD1; v_gene: TRBV7-9; j_gene: TRBJ2-5; CDR3aa: CASSLATGGETQYF; CDR3nt: TGTGCCAGCAGCTTAGCGACAGGGGGAGAGACCCAGTACTTC